This TCR beta chain stems from a study of cytomegalovirus exposure and HLA in healthy donors. For this clone: The antigen is undetermined.

The PCR employed 60 Vbeta primers together with 13 Jbeta primers. Under the authors' procedure: Later reanalysis found 75 million to 95 million unique TCR beta chains, roughly 9.9 million of them shared. Only in-frame clones appear in the TCRdb table, and some are missing; sequencing was by immunoSEQ multiplex PCR. D and trimming were read from the DNA, whereas the V and J calls and clone size are those reported in that table. The repertoire holds approximately 150,000 clones, with approximately 72% as singletons. Notes on the study in general: Presence/absence analyses assumed roughly uniform sequencing depth across donors, which may not hold.

With 5 bases removed from V and 5 bases from J, the gap between germline ends came to 10 bases. The CDR3 is 13 amino acids. In germline, CDR1 is SNHLY, CDR2 FYNNEI. The TCR sequence derives from a human donor in good health. Source material: PBMCs. V usage is TRBV2 and J usage is TRBJ2-4, with D uncertain. CDR3 amino acids: CASSFQLENIQYF. For the CDR3, the DNA is TGTGCCAGCAGTTTTCAGCTAGAAAACATTCAGTACTTC.